These 32 T cell receptor beta chains were all obtained from the same sample, sequenced in a study of CD8 T cells in Susac syndrome. The RNA input was about 0.5 to 1 ug, and it was reverse transcribed with random hexamers. TCRdb passed the immunoSEQ multiplex PCR reads through MiXCR, listing each CDR3 protein once. This sample carries 110,000 or so distinct CDR3 sequences, around 97% of them seen once, and the ten largest clones take approximately 0.092%. The specimen was CD4+ T cells from PBMCs. These receptors were taken from a human donor in good health.

The gene calls are TRBV3-1 and TRBJ2-2, with a possible D match to TRBD1 (5 bases). Deletions cut 5 bases from V and 5 bases from J, with 9 bases between. The CDR3 contains 13 residues. In germline, CDR1 is LGHDT, CDR2 YNNKEL (reference sequence). CDR3 protein: CASSTTATGELFF. Here the CDR3 DNA reads TGTGCCAGCAGCACGACAGCTACCGGGGAGCTGTTTTTT.

J is TRBJ1-1 and V is TRBV6-5; 8 nucleotides line up with TRBD1. There are 14 residues in the CDR3. Germline CDR1 MNHEY, CDR2 SVGAGI. Losses at the gene ends were 10 bases for V and 2 bases for J; bases not matched to a gene: 9. The DNA of the CDR3 is TGTGCCATCCGGGACAGGCGGAGCAACACTGAAGCTTTCTTT. Protein: CAIRDRRSNTEAFF.

V gene TRBV5-1 combines with J gene TRBJ2-1; 7 positions agree with TRBD1. This CDR3 spans 14 amino acids. Losses at the gene ends were 3 bases for V and 5 bases for J; bases not matched to a gene: 5. From germline, CDR1 is SGHRS and CDR2 YFSETQ. The CDR3 protein is CASSSGTADNEQFF. Written as DNA, the CDR3 is TGCGCCAGCAGCTCAGGGACAGCGGACAATGAGCAGTTCTTC. The whole variable domain, remainder taken from reference TRBV5-1 and TRBJ2-1, is KAGVTQTPRYLIKTRGQQVTLSCSPISGHRSVSWYQQTPGQGLQFLFEYFSETQRNKGNFPGRFSGRQFSNSRSEMNVSTLELGDSALYLCASSSGTADNEQFFGPGTRLTVL.

The chain couples TRBV2 to TRBJ2-7, with D unclear. Per the germline V gene, CDR1 is SNHLY and CDR2 is FYNNEI. V lost 8 bases to trimming and J lost 1 base, with 12 bases between them. The CDR3 consists of 13 residues. Here the CDR3 reads CASADILSYEQYF. The DNA of the CDR3 is TGTGCCAGCGCTGACATCCTGTCCTACGAGCAGTACTTC.

This clonotype was detected only once. This chain joins TRBV18 and TRBJ2-7; TRBD1 aligns across 7 bases. The CDR3 has 17 amino acids. From germline, CDR1 is KGHSH and CDR2 LQKENI. The J segment lost 1 base and the V segment lost 1 base, leaving 10 bases of the junction unmatched. CDR3 sequence reads: CASSPLGPGQPSYEQYF. The CDR3 DNA reads TGTGCCAGCTCACCACTTGGGCCGGGACAGCCTTCCTACGAGCAGTACTTC.

The genes are TRBV3-1 and TRBJ2-7; D unresolved. V shed 2 bases and J shed 4 bases, with 12 bases lying between them. The CDR3 consists of 14 residues. CDR1 LGHDT and CDR2 YNNKEL come from the germline V gene (reference sequence). The chain's CDR3 is CASSQNKAAYEQYF. The CDR3 nucleotides are TGTGCCAGCAGCCAAAACAAGGCTGCGTACGAGCAGTACTTC.

The chain employs TRBV5-1 and TRBJ2-7, with 8 bases aligning to TRBD1. This CDR3 is 14 amino acids long. Germline V gene sequence: CDR1 SGHRS, CDR2 YFSETQ. Unmatched junction bases numbered 8, after V lost 3 bases and J lost 6 bases. The CDR3 sequence: CASSSHPGQAEQYF. In nucleotides, the CDR3 is TGCGCCAGCAGCTCCCACCCGGGACAGGCCGAGCAGTACTTC.

The CDR3 is CASSLGAGWASTDTQYF. The CDR3 region has the DNA TGTGCCAGCAGTTTAGGGGCAGGCTGGGCCTCCACAGATACGCAGTATTTT. This rearrangement joins TRBV27 to TRBJ2-3; D possibly corresponds to TRBD1 (5 bases). This CDR3 is 17 amino acids long. Germline CDR1 and CDR2: MNHEY and SMNVEV (reference sequence). V lost 2 bases and J 2 bases, leaving 17 bases between the germline ends.

The chain combines TRBV27 with TRBJ2-7; 7 bases match TRBD2. CDR1 is MNHEY and CDR2 is SMNVEV in the germline V gene (reference sequence). Trimming cost V 8 bases and J 3 bases; bases outside gene matches: 16. CDR3 length equals 16 residues. CDR3: CASPRRPGGPLYEQYF. For the CDR3, the DNA is TGTGCCAGCCCCCGTCGGCCGGGAGGACCACTCTACGAGCAGTACTTC.

The chain carries TRBV15 and TRBJ2-5, with TRBD2 identical over 10 bases. J was trimmed by 5 bases and V by 6 bases; bases with no gene match: 9. Germline CDR1 reads LNHNV; CDR2 reads YYDKDF (reference sequence). CDR3 size: 15 residues. This CDR3 reads CATSGLAASWETQYF. The DNA for the CDR3 is TGTGCCACCAGTGGACTAGCGGCGTCCTGGGAGACCCAGTACTTC.

The V gene is TRBV30, the J gene TRBJ2-5, with a tentative D call TRBD1 (6 bases). This CDR3 is built from 13 residues. Trimming took off 3 bases at V and 5 bases at J, with 13 bases between the two ends. The V gene's germline CDR1 is GTSNPN and CDR2 SVGIG (reference sequence). The CDR3 DNA follows: TGTGCCTGGAGAACAGGGAGTGGCGAGACCCAGTACTTC. It specifies CAWRTGSGETQYF. Drawing the rest from reference TRBV30 and TRBJ2-5, the complete variable domain is SQTIHQWPATLVQPVGSPLSLECTVEGTSNPNLYWYRQAAGRGLQLLFYSVGIGQISSEVPQNLSASRPQDRQFILSSKKLLLSDSGFYLCAWRTGSGETQYFGPGTRLLVL.

The V call is TRBV29-1, the J call TRBJ2-5; D gene unclear. The length of the CDR3 is 14 residues. V lost 2 bases to trimming and J lost 3 bases, with 13 bases between them. CDR1 is SQVTM and CDR2 is ANQGSEA in the germline V gene. Here the CDR3 reads CSVEIPGFKETQYF. The CDR3 coding sequence is TGCAGCGTTGAAATCCCCGGCTTCAAAGAGACCCAGTACTTC.

The chain couples TRBV3-1 to TRBJ2-1; D not certain. The germline V gene has CDR1 LGHDT and CDR2 YNNKEL (reference sequence). The CDR3 contains 12 residues. Trimming stripped 3 bases from V and 9 bases from J, with 9 bases between. Written as DNA, the CDR3 is TGTGCCAGCAGCCATTCCAGAGGTGAGCAGTTCTTC. Its translation: CASSHSRGEQFF.

V and J are TRBV20-1 and TRBJ2-3, with a possible D match to TRBD1 (5 bases). Between the trimmed V and J ends, which lost 2 bases and 2 bases, there was a span of 14 bases. The V gene's germline CDR1 is DFQATT and CDR2 SNEGSKA (reference sequence). The CDR3 sequence is 15 residues long. The CDR3 bases are TGCAGTGCTAGAAGGCAGGGTCGGGTCACAGATACGCAGTATTTT. It yields the protein CSARRQGRVTDTQYF.

V usage is TRBV7-9 and J usage is TRBJ2-7, with unresolved D. CDR1 and CDR2 (germline): SEHNR, FQNEAQ (reference sequence). The CDR3 loop spans 12 amino acids. Trimming cost V 5 bases and J 2 bases, with 7 bases left between them. CDR3 nucleotides: TGTGCCAGCAGCCCCAGTCCCTACGAGCAGTACTTC. Amino acids: CASSPSPYEQYF.

This chain connects TRBV7-2 to TRBJ2-4; TRBD2 aligns across 13 bases. The CDR3 length is 17 residues. Germline CDR1 SGHTA, CDR2 FQGNSA. The V and J ends lost 5 bases and 7 bases, in that order; junction bases with no gene match: 11. The CDR3 region is CASSLRTSGSGGNIQYF. Here the CDR3 DNA reads TGTGCCAGCAGCCTAAGGACTAGCGGGAGCGGGGGGAACATTCAGTACTTC.

This clonotype was counted once. For the CDR3, the DNA is TGTGCCAGCAGCCGTGGGGGAGCGTCGGTAACTGAAGCTTTCTTT. It encodes CASSRGGASVTEAFF. J is TRBJ1-1 and V is TRBV4-2; possibly TRBD1 for D (5 bases). The CDR3 sequence is 15 residues long. V lost 4 bases, J lost 5 bases, and 17 bases lay in between. CDR1 LGHNA and CDR2 YNFKEQ come from the germline V gene.

CDR3 loop: CASSVSTSRLETQYF. CDR3 DNA: TGTGCCAGCAGCGTATCGACTAGCCGCCTGGAGACCCAGTACTTC. This chain uses TRBV9 with TRBJ2-5, with TRBD2 matching 7 bases. Trimming cost V 1 base and J 5 bases; bases outside gene matches: 8. The germline gives CDR1 SGDLS, CDR2 YYNGEE. CDR3 length equals 15 residues.

The gene calls are TRBV28 and TRBJ2-4; D perhaps matches TRBD1 (6 bases). Trimming stripped 3 bases from V and 0 bases from J, with 18 bases between. CDR3 length: 18 amino acids. Per the germline V gene, CDR1 is MDHEN and CDR2 is SYDVKM. CDR3 nucleotides: TGTGCCAGCAGTTTCCCAGGGGACGACCCATTAGCCAAAAACATTCAGTACTTC. It translates to CASSFPGDDPLAKNIQYF.

A remark on this clonotype: Germline is not matched at one junction end, which may reflect a read error. The CDR3 is CASSLDGSGETQYF. The CDR3 DNA reads TGTGCTAGCAGCTTAGACGGGAGCGGAGAGACCCAGTACTTC. The V gene is TRBV7-7, the J gene TRBJ2-5; perhaps TRBD2 as D (6 bases). Germline CDR1 SSHAT, CDR2 FNYEAQ (reference sequence). This CDR3 comprises 14 residues.

The chain employs TRBV5-1 and TRBJ2-4; no clear D gene. Deletions cut 0 bases from V and 1 base from J, with 11 bases between. Germline loops: CDR1 SGHRS, CDR2 YFSETQ. The CDR3 is made up of 16 amino acids. CDR3 sequence: CASSLGILLAKNIQYF. CDR3 sequence (DNA): TGCGCCAGCAGCTTGGGAATACTATTGGCCAAAAACATTCAGTACTTC.

The chain links TRBV2 to TRBJ1-5; no clear D. CDR1 is SNHLY and CDR2 is FYNNEI in the germline V gene. The V end lost 4 bases, the J end lost 0 bases, and 4 bases lay between the germline ends. The CDR3 is 13 amino acids. The CDR3 coding sequence is TGTGCCAGCAGTGTTTTTAGCAATCAGCCCCAGCATTTT. Protein product: CASSVFSNQPQHF.

The V call is TRBV3-1, the J call TRBJ1-6; D ambiguous. Germline V gene lookup returns CDR1 LGHDT and CDR2 YNNKEL (reference sequence). The CDR3 has 16 amino acids. Trimming stripped 4 bases from V and 0 bases from J, with 10 bases between. The CDR3 DNA reads as TGTGCCAGCAGCCCGGTGGAGGGCTCCTATAATTCACCCCTCCACTTT. Translating gives CASSPVEGSYNSPLHF.

The chain combines TRBV29-1 with TRBJ2-7; the D is unclear. This CDR3 contains 15 residues. Deletions cut 7 bases from V and 6 bases from J, with 25 bases between. Germline CDR1 is SQVTM and CDR2 is ANQGSEA. The CDR3 region has the DNA TGCAGCGCCCCAGACACAGTAGGGTTCCCATCCGAGCAGTACTTC. Its translation: CSAPDTVGFPSEQYF.

The chain carries TRBV24-1 and TRBJ2-3; 9 positions match TRBD1. CDR3 size: 16 residues. From germline, CDR1 is KGHDR and CDR2 SFDVKD. After removal of 9 bases from V and 0 bases from J, the junction contained 9 bases not matched to a gene. In DNA form, the CDR3 reads TGTGCCACCGCCCCGGGGGGACAGGGAAGCACAGATACGCAGTATTTT. This translates into CATAPGGQGSTDTQYF.

The chain employs TRBV18 and TRBJ2-3; D is unclear. The CDR3 is 12 amino acids. V lost 2 bases and J lost 6, with 6 bases in between. The germline gives CDR1 KGHSH, CDR2 LQKENI. CDR3 in DNA: TGTGCCAGCTCACCATCCTTGGATACGCAGTATTTT. Protein: CASSPSLDTQYF. Full variable domain (outside the CDR3, taken from reference TRBV18 and TRBJ2-3): NAGVMQNPRHLVRRRGQEARLRCSPMKGHSHVYWYRQLPEEGLKFMVYLQKENIIDESGMPKERFSAEFPKEGPSILRIQQVVRGDSAAYFCASSPSLDTQYFGPGTRLTVL.

The chain carries TRBV29-1 and TRBJ2-7; TRBD2 matches 8 bases. Germline lookup yields CDR1 SQVTM and CDR2 ANQGSEA. The V and J ends lost 2 bases and 0 bases, in that order; junction bases with no gene match: 3. The CDR3 sequence is 14 residues long. The CDR3 loop reads CSVERAGASYEQYF. For the CDR3, the DNA is TGCAGCGTTGAACGAGCGGGAGCCTCCTACGAGCAGTACTTC.

The rearrangement joins TRBV20-1 to TRBJ2-5; 11 nucleotides agree with TRBD2. Germline lookup yields CDR1 DFQATT and CDR2 SNEGSKA (reference sequence). V shed 3 bases and J 4 bases; nucleotides not matched to a gene: 10. CDR3 length equals 16 residues. CDR3 sequence (DNA): TGCAGTGCTAGTAGGGGTAGCGGGGGGGCAGGAGAGACCCAGTACTTC. This translates into CSASRGSGGAGETQYF.

The rearrangement joins TRBV4-2 to TRBJ2-3; TRBD2 aligns across 9 bases. The germline gives CDR1 LGHNA, CDR2 YNFKEQ. The CDR3 runs 16 residues. V shed 2 bases, J shed 1 base, and the junction held 4 bases outside the gene matches. CDR3 residues: CASSQPWTSGTDTQYF. Written as DNA, the CDR3 is TGTGCCAGCAGCCAACCCTGGACTAGCGGCACAGATACGCAGTATTTT.

The chain has TRBV14 and TRBJ1-2; 10 nucleotides line up with TRBD1. Germline trimming cut 5 bases from V and 5 bases from J; bases unmatched to any gene: 11. The CDR3 contains 16 residues. Germline values: CDR1 SGHDN, CDR2 FVKESK. The CDR3 reads CASSEGRDRGGYGYTF. The CDR3 DNA follows: TGTGCCAGCAGCGAAGGACGGGACAGGGGAGGATATGGCTACACCTTC.

In its sample, this clonotype was seen once. The chain uses TRBV5-1 and TRBJ2-7; 7 bases fit TRBD2. CDR1 SGHRS and CDR2 YFSETQ come from the germline V gene. This CDR3 has 14 amino acids. The V gene end was trimmed by 2 bases and the J gene end by 6 bases; junction bases not matched to a gene: 8. The CDR3 is CASSLLASGGEQYF. CDR3 nucleotide sequence: TGCGCCAGCAGCTTACTAGCGTCCGGAGGCGAGCAGTACTTC.

This chain uses TRBV30 with TRBJ2-3, with 10 positions matching TRBD2. The CDR3 sequence is 16 residues long. Germline V lookup: CDR1 GTSNPN, CDR2 SVGIG (reference sequence). The V segment lost 2 bases and the J segment 6 bases; nucleotides outside the gene matches: 11. As DNA, the CDR3 is TGTGCCTGGAGTCCCGGGGAGCGGGGGGGTGCCGATACGCAGTATTTT. This sequence encodes CAWSPGERGGADTQYF.